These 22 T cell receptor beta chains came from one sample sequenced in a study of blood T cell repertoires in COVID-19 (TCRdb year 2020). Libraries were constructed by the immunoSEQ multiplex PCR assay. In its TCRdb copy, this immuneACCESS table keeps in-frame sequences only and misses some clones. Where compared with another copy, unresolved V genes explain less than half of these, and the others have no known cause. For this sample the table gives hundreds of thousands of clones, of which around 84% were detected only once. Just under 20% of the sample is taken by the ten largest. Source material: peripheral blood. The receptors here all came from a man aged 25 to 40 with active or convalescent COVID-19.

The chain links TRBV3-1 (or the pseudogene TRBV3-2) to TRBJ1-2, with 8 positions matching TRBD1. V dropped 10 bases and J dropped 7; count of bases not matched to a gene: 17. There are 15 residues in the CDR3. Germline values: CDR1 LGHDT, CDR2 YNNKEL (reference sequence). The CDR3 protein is CATSPRTGWIVGYTF. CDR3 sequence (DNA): TGTGCCACCTCCCCCCGGACAGGGTGGATAGTTGGCTACACCTTC.

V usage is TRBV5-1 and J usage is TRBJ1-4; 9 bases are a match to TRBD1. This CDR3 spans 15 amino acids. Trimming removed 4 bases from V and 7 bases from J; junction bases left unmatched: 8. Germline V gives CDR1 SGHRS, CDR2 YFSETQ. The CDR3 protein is CASSKGTGSGEKLFF. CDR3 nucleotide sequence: TGCGCCAGCAGCAAAGGGACAGGGAGCGGTGAAAAACTGTTTTTT.

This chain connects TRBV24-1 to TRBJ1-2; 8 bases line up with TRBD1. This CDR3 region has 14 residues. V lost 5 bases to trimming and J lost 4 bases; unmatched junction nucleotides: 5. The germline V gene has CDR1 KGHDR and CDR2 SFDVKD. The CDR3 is CATSGRGLSYGYTF. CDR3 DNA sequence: TGTGCCACCAGTGGCAGGGGGCTCTCCTATGGCTACACCTTC.

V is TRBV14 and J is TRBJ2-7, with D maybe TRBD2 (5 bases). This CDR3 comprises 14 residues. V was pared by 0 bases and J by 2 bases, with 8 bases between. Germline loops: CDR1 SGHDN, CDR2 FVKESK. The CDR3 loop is CASSQDSGTYEQYF. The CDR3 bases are TGTGCCAGCAGCCAAGACAGCGGCACCTACGAGCAGTACTTC.

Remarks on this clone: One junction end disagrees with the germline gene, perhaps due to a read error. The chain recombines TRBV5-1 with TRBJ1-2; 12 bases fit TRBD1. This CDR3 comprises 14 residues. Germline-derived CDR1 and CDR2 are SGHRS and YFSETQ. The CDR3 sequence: CASRLGQGAHGYTF. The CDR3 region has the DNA TGCGCCAGCAGGTTGGGACAGGGGGCCCATGGCTACACCTTC.

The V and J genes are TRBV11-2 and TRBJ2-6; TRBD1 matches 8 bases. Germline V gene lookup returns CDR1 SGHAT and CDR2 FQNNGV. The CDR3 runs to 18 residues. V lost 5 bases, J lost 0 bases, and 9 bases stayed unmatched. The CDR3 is CASSHWTGSISGANVLTF. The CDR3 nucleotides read TGTGCCAGCAGCCATTGGACAGGGAGCATCTCTGGGGCCAACGTCCTGACTTTC.

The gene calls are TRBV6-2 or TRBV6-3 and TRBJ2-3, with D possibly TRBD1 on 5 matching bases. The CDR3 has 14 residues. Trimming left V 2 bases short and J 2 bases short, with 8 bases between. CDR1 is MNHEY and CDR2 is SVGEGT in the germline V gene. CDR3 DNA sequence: TGTGCCAGCAGTTACGGGGCAGCCACAGATACGCAGTATTTT. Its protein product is CASSYGAATDTQYF.

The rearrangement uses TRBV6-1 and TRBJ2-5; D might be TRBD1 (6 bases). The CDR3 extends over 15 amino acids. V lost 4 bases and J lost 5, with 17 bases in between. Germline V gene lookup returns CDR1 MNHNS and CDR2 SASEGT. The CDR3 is CASSGPHREMETQYF. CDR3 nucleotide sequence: TGTGCCAGCAGTGGACCGCACAGGGAAATGGAGACCCAGTACTTC.

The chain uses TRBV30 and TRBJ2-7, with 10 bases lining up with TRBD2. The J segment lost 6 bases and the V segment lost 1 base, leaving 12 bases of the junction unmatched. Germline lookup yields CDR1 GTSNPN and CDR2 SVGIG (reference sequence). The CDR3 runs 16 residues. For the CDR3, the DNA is TGTGCCTGGAGTGGGCTAGCGGGAGCCAAAGAACTCGAGCAGTACTTC. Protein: CAWSGLAGAKELEQYF.

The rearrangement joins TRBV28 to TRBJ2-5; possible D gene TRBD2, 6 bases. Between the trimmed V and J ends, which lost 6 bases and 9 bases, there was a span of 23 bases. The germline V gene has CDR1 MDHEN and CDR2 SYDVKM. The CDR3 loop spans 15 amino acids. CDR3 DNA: TGTGCCAGCAGGGGGACGGGGAGGTACCTTGGGGCCCAGTACTTC. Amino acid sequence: CASRGTGRYLGAQYF.

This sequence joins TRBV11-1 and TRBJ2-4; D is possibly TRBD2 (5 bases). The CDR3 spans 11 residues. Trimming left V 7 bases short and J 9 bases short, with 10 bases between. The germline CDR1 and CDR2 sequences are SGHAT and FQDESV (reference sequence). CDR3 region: CASNQGGIQYF. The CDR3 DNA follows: TGTGCCAGCAATCAAGGAGGCATTCAGTACTTC.

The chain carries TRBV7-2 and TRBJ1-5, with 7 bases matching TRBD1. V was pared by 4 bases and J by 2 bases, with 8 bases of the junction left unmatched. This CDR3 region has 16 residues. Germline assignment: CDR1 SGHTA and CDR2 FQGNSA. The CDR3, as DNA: TGTGCCAGCAGCTCGACAGGGTCTTCTGGCAATCAGCCCCAGCATTTT. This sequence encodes CASSSTGSSGNQPQHF.

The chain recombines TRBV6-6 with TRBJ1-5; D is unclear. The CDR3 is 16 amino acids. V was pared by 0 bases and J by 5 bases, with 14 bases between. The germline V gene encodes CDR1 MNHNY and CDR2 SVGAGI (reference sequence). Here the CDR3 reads CASSYSLLRRDQPQHF. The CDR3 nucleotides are TGTGCCAGCAGTTACTCTCTCTTGAGACGGGATCAGCCCCAGCATTTT.

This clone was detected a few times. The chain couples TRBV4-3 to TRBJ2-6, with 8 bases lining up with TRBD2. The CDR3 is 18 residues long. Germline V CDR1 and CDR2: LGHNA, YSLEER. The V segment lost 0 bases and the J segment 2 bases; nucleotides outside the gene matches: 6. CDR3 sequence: CASSQDLAGIAGANVLTF. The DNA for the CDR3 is TGCGCCAGCAGCCAAGATCTAGCGGGTATTGCTGGGGCCAACGTCCTGACTTTC.

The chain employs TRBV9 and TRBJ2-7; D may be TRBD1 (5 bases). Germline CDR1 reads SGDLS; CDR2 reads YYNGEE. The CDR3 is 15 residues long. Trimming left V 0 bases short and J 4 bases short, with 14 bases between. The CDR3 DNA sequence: TGTGCCAGCAGCGTAGCTTGGGGCCGCTCTTACGAGCAGTACTTC. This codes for CASSVAWGRSYEQYF. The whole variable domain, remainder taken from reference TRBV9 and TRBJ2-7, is DSGVTQTPKHLITATGQRVTLRCSPRSGDLSVYWYQQSLDQGLQFLIQYYNGEERAKGNILERFSAQQFPDLHSELNLSSLELGDSALYFCASSVAWGRSYEQYFGPGTRLTVT.

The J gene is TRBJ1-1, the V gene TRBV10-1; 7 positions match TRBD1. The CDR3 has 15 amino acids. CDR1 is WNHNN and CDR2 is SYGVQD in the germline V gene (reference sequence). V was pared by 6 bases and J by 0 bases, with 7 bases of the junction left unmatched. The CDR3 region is CASSHADRLNTEAFF. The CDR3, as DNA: TGCGCCAGCAGCCACGCGGACAGGCTGAACACTGAAGCTTTCTTT.

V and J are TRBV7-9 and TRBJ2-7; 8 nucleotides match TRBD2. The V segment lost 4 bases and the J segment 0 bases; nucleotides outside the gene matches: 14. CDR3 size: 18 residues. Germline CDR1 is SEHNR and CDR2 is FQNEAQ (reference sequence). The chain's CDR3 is CASSSGVGAGVPSYEQYF. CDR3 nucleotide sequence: TGTGCCAGCAGCTCCGGGGTTGGAGCGGGAGTCCCCTCCTACGAGCAGTACTTC. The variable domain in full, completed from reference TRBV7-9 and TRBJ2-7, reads DTGVSQNPRHKITKRGQNVTFRCDPISEHNRLYWYRQTLGQGPEFLTYFQNEAQLEKSRLLSDRFSAERPKGSFSTLEIQRTEQGDSAMYLCASSSGVGAGVPSYEQYFGPGTRLTVT.

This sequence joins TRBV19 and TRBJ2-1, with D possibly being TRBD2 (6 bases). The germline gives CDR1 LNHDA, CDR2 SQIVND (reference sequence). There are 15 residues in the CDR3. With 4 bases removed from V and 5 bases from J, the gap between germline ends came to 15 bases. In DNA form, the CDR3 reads TGTGCCAGTAGTAGGGTGGCGGGGCCCAACAATGAGCAGTTCTTC. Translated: CASSRVAGPNNEQFF.

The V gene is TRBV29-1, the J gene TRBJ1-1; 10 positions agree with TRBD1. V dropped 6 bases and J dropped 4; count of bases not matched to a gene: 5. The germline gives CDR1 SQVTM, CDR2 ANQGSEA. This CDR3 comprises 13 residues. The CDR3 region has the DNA TGCAGCGTGAGCCGGGACAGGGGCACTGAAGCTTTCTTT. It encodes CSVSRDRGTEAFF.

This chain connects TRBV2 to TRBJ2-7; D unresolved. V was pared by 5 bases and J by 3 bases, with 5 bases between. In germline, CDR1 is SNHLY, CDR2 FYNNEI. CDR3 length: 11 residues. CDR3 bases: TGTGCCAGCAGTATCGTCTACGAGCAGTACTTC. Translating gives CASSIVYEQYF.

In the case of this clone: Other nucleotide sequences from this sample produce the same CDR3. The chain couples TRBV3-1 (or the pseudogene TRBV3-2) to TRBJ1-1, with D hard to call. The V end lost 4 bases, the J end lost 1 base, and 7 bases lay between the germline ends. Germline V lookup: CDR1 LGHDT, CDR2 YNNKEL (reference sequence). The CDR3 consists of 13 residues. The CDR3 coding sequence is TGTGCCAGCAGCCCTAGCGGGAACACTGAAGCTTTCTTT. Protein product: CASSPSGNTEAFF.

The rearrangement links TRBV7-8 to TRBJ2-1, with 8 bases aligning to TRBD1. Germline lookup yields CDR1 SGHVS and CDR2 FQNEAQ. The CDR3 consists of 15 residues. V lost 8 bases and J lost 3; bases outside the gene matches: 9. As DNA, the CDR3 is TGTGCCAGCTCCTACAGGGGGGTGGACTACAATGAGCAGTTCTTC. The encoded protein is CASSYRGVDYNEQFF.